A single sample is the source of the 11 T cell receptor beta chains below, sequenced in a study of blood T cell repertoires in COVID-19. TCRdb's table, derived via immunoSEQ multiplex PCR, lists solely in-frame clones and lacks some. The data contain around 230,000 clones, approximately 82% of them singletons. Sample: PBMCs or T cells enriched from blood (not recorded which). The receptors come from a man aged 35 to 55 who had recovered from COVID-19.

The chain carries TRBV11-3 and TRBJ2-7; 8 bases align to TRBD2. This CDR3 has 14 residues. Trimming at V came to 5 bases and at J to 3 bases, leaving 6 bases not matched to a gene. The V gene's germline CDR1 is SGHNT and CDR2 YENEEA. The CDR3 here is CASSPGGGFYEQYF. Here the CDR3 DNA reads TGTGCCAGCAGCCCGGGGGGGGGCTTCTACGAGCAGTACTTC.

This clone was detected a few times. The chain combines TRBV28 with TRBJ2-7; possibly TRBD1 for D (6 bases). Trimming removed 8 bases from V and 1 base from J, with 9 bases in between. Germline V gene lookup returns CDR1 MDHEN and CDR2 SYDVKM. The CDR3 runs 12 residues. The CDR3 region is CASEGQSYEQYF. In DNA form, the CDR3 reads TGTGCCAGCGAAGGACAGTCCTACGAGCAGTACTTC.

The chain joins TRBV5-4 to TRBJ2-7, with 7 bases matching TRBD1. This CDR3 has 15 amino acids. Germline values: CDR1 SGHNT, CDR2 YYREEE (reference sequence). J was trimmed by 3 bases and V by 2 bases; bases with no gene match: 8. The CDR3 spells CASSLPGTASYEQYF. The CDR3 DNA sequence: TGTGCCAGCAGCTTACCCGGGACAGCGAGCTACGAGCAGTACTTC.

The chain has TRBV9 and TRBJ2-3, with D perhaps TRBD1 (5 bases). In germline, CDR1 is SGDLS, CDR2 YYNGEE. Trimming cost V 4 bases and J 4 bases, with 22 bases left between them. CDR3 length equals 17 residues. This chain's CDR3 is CASSIPLLLQGPDTQYF. The CDR3, as DNA: TGTGCCAGCAGCATCCCGCTACTCTTGCAGGGTCCAGATACGCAGTATTTT.

The chain combines TRBV7-9 with TRBJ2-7; D perhaps matches TRBD2 (5 bases). This CDR3 is built from 12 residues. Germline V gene sequence: CDR1 SEHNR, CDR2 FQNEAQ (reference sequence). The V gene lost 5 bases and the J gene lost 4 bases, with 9 bases spanning the gap. The CDR3: CASSPDFYEQYF. CDR3 nucleotide sequence: TGTGCCAGCAGCCCGGACTTTTACGAGCAGTACTTC.

J is TRBJ2-7 and V is TRBV5-4; D may be TRBD2 (5 bases). V was clipped by 9 bases and J by 2 bases, with 18 bases between them. Germline V gene data show CDR1 as SGHNT and CDR2 as YYREEE (reference sequence). The length of the CDR3 is 14 residues. The CDR3 protein is CATSGWGSAYEQYF. Here the CDR3 DNA reads TGTGCCACCTCGGGATGGGGATCGGCCTACGAGCAGTACTTC. The whole variable domain, remainder taken from reference TRBV5-4 and TRBJ2-7, is ETGVTQSPTHLIKTRGQQVTLRCSSQSGHNTVSWYQQALGQGPQFIFQYYREEENGRGNFPPRFSGLQFPNYSSELNVNALELDDSALYLCATSGWGSAYEQYFGPGTRLTVT.

The CDR3 here is CASRSPAGSDEQYF. As DNA, the CDR3 is TGTGCCAGCAGATCCCCGGCAGGGTCGGACGAGCAGTACTTC. This rearrangement joins TRBV7-2 to TRBJ2-7, with D possibly being TRBD1 (5 bases). The germline V and J ends were trimmed by 6 bases and 5 bases, with 17 bases remaining between them. CDR1 and CDR2 from the germline V gene are SGHTA and FQGNSA. This CDR3 spans 14 amino acids.

This sequence joins TRBV5-1 and TRBJ2-2, with D perhaps TRBD2 (5 bases). The V and J ends lost 5 bases and 6 bases respectively, with 11 bases between them. Germline V gene data show CDR1 as SGHRS and CDR2 as YFSETQ. This CDR3 spans 13 amino acids. DNA for the CDR3: TGCGCCAGCAGTATAATGGGAGCCGGGGAGCTGTTTTTT. Amino acids: CASSIMGAGELFF.

This chain uses TRBV11-2 with TRBJ2-1; 14 bases are shared with TRBD2. The CDR3 is made up of 16 amino acids. The V gene end was trimmed by 5 bases and the J gene end by 6 bases; junction bases not matched to a gene: 6. Germline V lookup: CDR1 SGHAT, CDR2 FQNNGV. Here the CDR3 DNA reads TGTGCCAGCAGCCTGGGACTAGCGGGAGAGGTCAATGAGCAGTTCTTC. This codes for CASSLGLAGEVNEQFF.

V is TRBV5-4 and J is TRBJ2-7; tentative D call: TRBD1 (5 bases). With 2 bases removed from V and 0 bases from J, the gap between germline ends came to 9 bases. The CDR3 is 14 amino acids. Per the germline V gene, CDR1 is SGHNT and CDR2 is YYREEE (reference sequence). CDR3 amino acids: CASSLGANSYEQYF. In nucleotides, the CDR3 is TGTGCCAGCAGCTTAGGGGCCAACTCCTACGAGCAGTACTTC. The whole variable domain, remainder taken from reference TRBV5-4 and TRBJ2-7, is ETGVTQSPTHLIKTRGQQVTLRCSSQSGHNTVSWYQQALGQGPQFIFQYYREEENGRGNFPPRFSGLQFPNYSSELNVNALELDDSALYLCASSLGANSYEQYFGPGTRLTVT.

The rearrangement uses TRBV11-2 and TRBJ1-2; 8 bases map to TRBD1. The length of the CDR3 is 15 residues. The junction had 9 bases not matched to a gene; V was cut back by 5 bases and J by 4 bases. Germline lookup yields CDR1 SGHAT and CDR2 FQNNGV. Written as DNA, the CDR3 is TGTGCCAGCAGCGGAGGACAGGGTAAAGGCTATGGCTACACCTTC. It translates to CASSGGQGKGYGYTF.